These 24 T cell receptor beta chains share one sample of origin, sequenced in a study of early T cells in non-severe SARS-CoV-2 infection. One entry per CDR3 protein results from TCRdb running MiXCR on the 5' RACE reads. The sample includes about 46,000 distinct CDR3 sequences, approximately 5.9% seen only once; the top ten take approximately 5.6%. Sequenced material: whole blood, taken at baseline. These receptors originate from an adult who was a healthcare worker with PCR-confirmed SARS-CoV-2 infection or an uninfected control (not recorded which).

The rearrangement uses TRBV5-1 and TRBJ2-7, with D unresolved. The CDR3 is 13 amino acids. Trimming pared 0 bases from V and 8 bases from J, leaving 12 bases between. Germline V lookup: CDR1 SGHRS, CDR2 YFSETQ. CDR3 sequence reads: CASSLEGSPKQYF. The DNA of the CDR3 is TGCGCCAGCAGCTTGGAGGGAAGTCCTAAGCAGTACTTC.

This clonotype was recorded many times. This chain connects TRBV28 to TRBJ2-1, with D tentatively TRBD2 (6 bases). Germline V gene data show CDR1 as MDHEN and CDR2 as SYDVKM. Trimming stripped 8 bases from V and 6 bases from J, with 8 bases between. The CDR3 spans 11 residues. CDR3 DNA sequence: TGTGCCAGCTTTAGCGGCAATGAGCAGTTCTTC. This codes for CASFSGNEQFF.

This clonotype was counted between two and nine times. V is TRBV7-8 and J is TRBJ2-1; D is undetermined. The germline V gene encodes CDR1 SGHVS and CDR2 FQNEAQ. The V end was cut by 4 bases, the J end by 0 bases, with 16 bases between. The CDR3 covers 17 residues. The CDR3 loop is CASSSPTAAVSYNEQFF. As DNA, the CDR3 is TGTGCCAGCAGCTCCCCGACCGCTGCGGTCTCCTACAATGAGCAGTTCTTC. Complete variable domain (other parts from reference TRBV7-8 and TRBJ2-1): GAGVSQSPRYKVAKRGQDVALRCDPISGHVSLFWYQQALGQGPEFLTYFQNEAQLDKSGLPSDRFFAERPEGSVSTLKIQRTQQEDSAVYLCASSSPTAAVSYNEQFFGPGTRLTVL.

In this sample, this clonotype turned up many times. The chain couples TRBV20-1 to TRBJ2-4, with D tentatively TRBD1 (6 bases). The CDR3 consists of 12 residues. Trimming cost V 6 bases and J 8 bases, with 14 bases left between them. Germline assignment: CDR1 DFQATT and CDR2 SNEGSKA (reference sequence). The CDR3 DNA reads as TGCAGTGCCCGACAACAGGGTGACATTCAGTACTTC. This codes for CSARQQGDIQYF.

The chain joins TRBV30 to TRBJ2-1, with D uncertain. Germline CDR1 reads GTSNPN; CDR2 reads SVGIG (reference sequence). This CDR3 has 13 residues. Trimming took 4 bases from V and 8 from J, leaving 15 bases between them. This chain's CDR3 is CAWNPSQVYEQFF. The DNA of the CDR3 is TGTGCCTGGAATCCCTCACAAGTTTATGAGCAGTTCTTC.

This clonotype was detected ten times or more. This chain uses TRBV18 with TRBJ2-1, with D unclear. Germline V lookup: CDR1 KGHSH, CDR2 LQKENI. The CDR3 extends over 16 amino acids. Trimming removed 3 bases from V and 0 bases from J, with 12 bases in between. The CDR3 DNA reads TGTGCCAGCTCACCGGGATGGGATAGCTCCTACAATGAGCAGTTCTTC. Residues: CASSPGWDSSYNEQFF. Full variable domain (remainder filled in from reference TRBV18 and TRBJ2-1): NAGVMQNPRHLVRRRGQEARLRCSPMKGHSHVYWYRQLPEEGLKFMVYLQKENIIDESGMPKERFSAEFPKEGPSILRIQQVVRGDSAAYFCASSPGWDSSYNEQFFGPGTRLTVL.

This clonotype was recorded many times. This chain joins TRBV7-6 and TRBJ2-3; D may correspond to TRBD1 or TRBD2 (6 bases each). This CDR3 has 15 residues. Germline loops: CDR1 SGHVS, CDR2 FNYEAQ. The germline V and J ends were trimmed by 4 bases and 3 bases, with 14 bases remaining between them. The chain's CDR3 is CASSSNREETDTQYF. CDR3 DNA: TGTGCCAGCAGCTCGAACAGGGAGGAGACAGATACGCAGTATTTT.

This clonotype has just a few counts. This chain connects TRBV20-1 to TRBJ1-5, with a possible D match to TRBD1 (5 bases). Per germline, CDR1 DFQATT and CDR2 SNEGSKA (reference sequence). V lost 6 bases, J lost 3 bases, and 12 bases lay in between. The CDR3 is made up of 13 amino acids. DNA for the CDR3: TGCAGTGCGACGGGGCTCCCCAATCAGCCCCAGCATTTT. Protein product: CSATGLPNQPQHF.

In its sample, this clonotype was seen many times. This rearrangement joins TRBV20-1 to TRBJ1-2, with TRBD1 matching over 7 bases. Trimming removed 8 bases from V and 4 bases from J; junction bases left unmatched: 7. The length of the CDR3 is 12 residues. In germline, CDR1 is DFQATT, CDR2 SNEGSKA (reference sequence). The CDR3 nucleotides read TGCAGTTTCGACAGGGCGGGCTATGGCTACACCTTC. This gives the protein CSFDRAGYGYTF.

This clonotype was seen a few times. The rearrangement links TRBV29-1 to TRBJ2-1; 11 bases line up with TRBD2. The germline CDR1 and CDR2 sequences are SQVTM and ANQGSEA. V shed 7 bases, J shed 6 bases, and the junction held 17 bases outside the gene matches. This CDR3 region has 17 residues. CDR3 sequence reads: CSAGTSGGPARSNEQFF. In nucleotides, the CDR3 is TGCAGCGCTGGGACTAGCGGAGGACCAGCTCGGAGCAATGAGCAGTTCTTC.

This clonotype was counted ten times or more. The V gene is TRBV6-1, the J gene TRBJ1-2; D remains ambiguous. The CDR3 sequence is 13 residues long. V lost 8 bases, J lost 0 bases, and 10 bases lay in between. Germline V gene data show CDR1 as MNHNS and CDR2 as SASEGT. The DNA for the CDR3 is TGTGCCAGCGAAACAGCCACTAACTATGGCTACACCTTC. This sequence encodes CASETATNYGYTF.

This clonotype showed up many times. This chain joins TRBV3-1 and TRBJ2-5; D uncertain. Looked up from germline, CDR1 is LGHDT and CDR2 is YNNKEL (reference sequence). V lost 0 bases to trimming and J lost 2 bases, with 1 base between them. The CDR3 loop spans 12 amino acids. The CDR3 sequence: CASSQEQETQYF. The CDR3 DNA is TGTGCCAGCAGCCAAGAGCAAGAGACCCAGTACTTC.

The CDR3 DNA is TGTGCCAGCAGAACAACACGGGGGATATACGAGCAGTACTTC. Protein sequence: CASRTTRGIYEQYF. V usage is TRBV6-1 and J usage is TRBJ2-7; a weak D match, TRBD2 (6 bases). This CDR3 spans 14 amino acids. Germline assignment: CDR1 MNHNS and CDR2 SASEGT. V shed 6 bases and J shed 4 bases, with 16 bases lying between them.

The chain combines TRBV29-1 with TRBJ2-1; D unresolved. Looked up from germline, CDR1 is SQVTM and CDR2 is ANQGSEA. V lost 0 bases and J lost 9, with 9 bases in between. The CDR3 runs to 12 residues. The CDR3 nucleotides read TGCAGCGTTGAAGAAGCTAACCCTGAGCAGTTCTTC. It translates to CSVEEANPEQFF.

This clonotype came up many times. CDR3 residues: CASSQEGLAPITDTQYF. CDR3 coding DNA: TGTGCCAGCAGCCAAGAAGGACTAGCGCCGATTACAGATACGCAGTATTTT. The chain has TRBV3-1 and TRBJ2-3; 9 nucleotides agree with TRBD2. The length of the CDR3 is 17 residues. Germline values: CDR1 LGHDT, CDR2 YNNKEL (reference sequence). Losses at the gene ends were 0 bases for V and 3 bases for J; bases not matched to a gene: 7.

This clonotype was detected many times. The rearrangement links TRBV6-6 to TRBJ2-2, with 9 positions matching TRBD1. The CDR3 is 16 amino acids. J gave up 0 bases and V 4 bases, and 3 bases lay outside the gene matches. Germline V CDR1 and CDR2: MNHNY, SVGAGI (reference sequence). CDR3 sequence reads: CASSSDRGSNTGELFF. The CDR3 DNA follows: TGTGCCAGCAGTTCGGACAGGGGATCGAACACCGGGGAGCTGTTTTTT.

This clonotype appeared many times. The rearrangement links TRBV6-1 to TRBJ1-6; D is uncertain. Germline-derived CDR1 and CDR2 are MNHNS and SASEGT. The V end lost 1 base, the J end lost 5 bases, and 6 bases lay between the germline ends. The CDR3 loop spans 14 amino acids. The CDR3 spells CASSEVMDNSPLHF. The CDR3 DNA reads TGTGCCAGCAGTGAAGTGATGGATAATTCACCCCTCCACTTT.

The sample holds many counts of this clonotype. The genes are TRBV29-1 and TRBJ2-1, with D tentatively TRBD2 (6 bases). The V gene's germline CDR1 is SQVTM and CDR2 ANQGSEA. V lost 6 bases to trimming and J lost 13 bases, with 19 bases between them. CDR3 length: 12 residues. In DNA form, the CDR3 reads TGCAGCGTGGAACACAGACTAGTGGAACAGTTCTTC. Its translation is CSVEHRLVEQFF.

This clonotype has ten or more counts. The V gene is TRBV5-1, the J gene TRBJ1-3; 8 bases agree with TRBD1. Germline CDR1 reads SGHRS; CDR2 reads YFSETQ. V gave up 3 bases and J gave up 2 bases; unmatched junction bases: 1. The CDR3 is 14 amino acids. CDR3 nucleotides: TGCGCCAGCAGCTCAGGGGGCACTGGAAACACCATATATTTT. This sequence encodes CASSSGGTGNTIYF.

This clonotype was recorded at least ten times. This chain joins TRBV29-1 and TRBJ2-1; weak D call: TRBD2 (5 bases). Trimming removed 8 bases from V and 4 bases from J, with 12 bases in between. The V gene's germline CDR1 is SQVTM and CDR2 ANQGSEA. The CDR3 loop spans 12 amino acids. The CDR3 loop is CSISLVYNEQFF. CDR3 nucleotide sequence: TGCAGCATATCACTAGTGTACAATGAGCAGTTCTTC.

This clonotype was seen at least ten times. The chain's CDR3 is CSASSAQGKLVEQFF. For the CDR3, the DNA is TGCAGTGCTAGCAGTGCCCAAGGGAAGTTGGTTGAGCAGTTCTTC. V and J are TRBV20-1 and TRBJ2-1, with no clear D. The CDR3 contains 15 residues. Trimming stripped 3 bases from V and 9 bases from J, with 21 bases between. Germline CDR1 reads DFQATT; CDR2 reads SNEGSKA (reference sequence).

This clonotype came up many times. The chain carries TRBV14 and TRBJ2-1, with 10 nucleotides matching TRBD2. This CDR3 contains 18 residues. Per the germline V gene, CDR1 is SGHDN and CDR2 is FVKESK. The V gene end was trimmed by 3 bases and the J gene end by 7 bases; junction bases not matched to a gene: 15. The CDR3 is CASSHQLGASGRANEQFF. DNA for the CDR3: TGTGCCAGCAGCCACCAACTGGGGGCCAGCGGGAGGGCGAATGAGCAGTTCTTC.

This clonotype was counted between two and nine times. CDR3 sequence reads: CASSLGGESHNEQFF. The CDR3 coding sequence is TGTGCCAGCAGCTTAGGGGGGGAGAGTCACAATGAGCAGTTCTTC. The V and J genes are TRBV7-3 and TRBJ2-1; 7 bases are shared with TRBD2. Per germline, CDR1 SGHTA and CDR2 FQGTGA. Losses at the gene ends were 2 bases for V and 5 bases for J; bases not matched to a gene: 6. CDR3 size: 15 residues.

This clonotype was observed many times. CDR3 nucleotide sequence: TGTGCCAGCATGTCAGGGGTCAACTACGAGCAGTACTTC. Its translation is CASMSGVNYEQYF. This chain links TRBV6-5 with TRBJ2-7; TRBD1 is a possible D gene (6 bases). Trimming removed 7 bases from V and 3 bases from J, with 13 bases in between. CDR1 is MNHEY, CDR2 SVGAGI, per germline. The CDR3 has 13 amino acids.